These 4 T cell receptor beta chains were all obtained from the same sample, sequenced in a study of identical twins. TCRdb processed the 5' RACE reads anew with MiXCR; each CDR3 protein has one entry. Of fewer than 800,000 distinct CDR3 sequences listed, just over 7% are singletons. These data were also filed under a second study, of yellow fever vaccine responses in identical twins.

Material: PBMCs. These receptors originate from a woman younger than 35 in good health.

This clonotype was counted ten times or more. The rearrangement links TRBV7-8 to TRBJ2-3; 10 positions match TRBD2. The germline gives CDR1 SGHVS, CDR2 FQNEAQ. V trimming: 8 bases; J trimming: 4 bases; junction bases outside the gene matches: 12. The CDR3 totals 16 residues. The CDR3 spells CASRRLTSGSPDTQYF. The CDR3 region has the DNA TGTGCCAGCCGAAGGCTGACTAGCGGGTCCCCAGATACGCAGTATTTT.

This chain connects TRBV4-1 to TRBJ2-3, with 13 bases that match TRBD2. The CDR3 loop spans 18 amino acids. With 5 bases clipped from V and 0 bases from J, the junction kept 8 bases outside the gene matches. Germline values: CDR1 MGHRA, CDR2 YSYEKL. The CDR3 loop is CASSIRTSGGYSTDTQYF. For the CDR3, the DNA is TGCGCCAGCAGCATTAGGACTAGCGGGGGCTATAGCACAGATACGCAGTATTTT.

This clonotype came up many times. The CDR3 region is CASSQGLQLGYEQYF. CDR3 coding DNA: TGTGCCAGCAGCCAAGGGCTCCAGTTGGGTTACGAGCAGTACTTC. The chain has TRBV3-1 and TRBJ2-7; D gene unclear. Germline values: CDR1 LGHDT, CDR2 YNNKEL (reference sequence). There are 15 residues in the CDR3. V was cut by 1 base and J by 4 bases, with 14 bases left in between.

In DNA, the CDR3 is TGTGCCATCAGTGGGACCTCCTTGTCGAGCAATCAGCCCCAGCATTTT. This translates into CAISGTSLSSNQPQHF. The chain couples TRBV10-3 to TRBJ1-5; D is unresolved. Germline values: CDR1 ENHRY, CDR2 SYGVKD. V lost 4 bases, J lost 1 base, and 14 bases lay in between. The CDR3 runs to 16 residues.